The clone carrying this TCR beta chain showed up just a few times. The germline V gene has CDR1 SGHNT and CDR2 YYREEE (reference sequence). V was trimmed by 4 bases and J by 7 bases, leaving 12 bases between them. The CDR3 consists of 14 residues. This sample was taken from a study of blood T cell repertoires in COVID-19. Assay: immunoSEQ multiplex PCR; the TCRdb copy retains only in-frame clones and omits some. The sample shows under 250,000 clones, approximately 85% of them seen only once. This TCR derives from a woman at least 80 years old with COVID-19, enrolled during active disease. Sequencing was done on a sample of peripheral blood. This chain joins TRBV5-4 and TRBJ1-6; maybe TRBD1 (6 bases). CDR3 in amino acids: CASSEDSVNSPLHF. For the CDR3, the DNA is TGTGCCAGCAGCGAGGACAGTGTGAATTCACCCCTCCACTTT.